A single sample gave rise to the 8 T cell receptor beta chains below, sequenced in a study of OX40 agonist ivuxolimab in advanced cancers. Sequencing used immunoSEQ multiplex PCR; TCRdb keeps in-frame clones, though not all of them. The table lists roughly 64,000 clones, around 84% of them singletons. This material consisted of CD4+ or CD8+ T cells sorted from blood, taken in a trial of the OX40 agonist ivuxolimab. The origin of the receptors is an adult with an advanced solid tumor such as melanoma, head and neck, liver or kidney cancer.

The chain has TRBV2 and TRBJ2-5; D possibly matches TRBD1 or TRBD2 (5 bases each). The CDR3 is 15 residues long. V was pared by 1 base and J by 3 bases, with 12 bases between. Germline V gives CDR1 SNHLY, CDR2 FYNNEI. The CDR3 DNA sequence: TGTGCCAGCAGTGAAGGAGGGAGCAGGGAAGAGACCCAGTACTTC. This translates into CASSEGGSREETQYF.

This sequence joins TRBV9 and TRBJ2-3; 7 nucleotides align to TRBD1. Germline assignment: CDR1 SGDLS and CDR2 YYNGEE. Unmatched junction bases numbered 11, after V lost 4 bases and J lost 3 bases. The CDR3 runs 16 residues. The CDR3 sequence: CASSPATRGQTDTQYF. In DNA form, the CDR3 reads TGTGCCAGCAGCCCAGCTACAAGGGGACAGACAGATACGCAGTATTTT.

This chain's CDR3 is CASLKVPQETQYF. CDR3 bases: TGTGCCAGCCTCAAGGTTCCTCAAGAGACCCAGTACTTC. V is TRBV7-9 and J is TRBJ2-5; D not certain. The V gene lost 8 bases and the J gene lost 2 bases, with 12 bases spanning the gap. Germline loops: CDR1 SEHNR, CDR2 FQNEAQ (reference sequence). The CDR3 extends over 13 amino acids.

The V call is TRBV7-2, the J call TRBJ2-1; the D gene is possibly TRBD2 (6 bases). Germline loops: CDR1 SGHTA, CDR2 FQGNSA. The CDR3 is 15 residues long. V was pared by 0 bases and J by 4 bases, with 10 bases between. CDR3 DNA: TGTGCCAGCAGCTTAGCCTGGGGGGTATACAATGAGCAGTTCTTC. This codes for CASSLAWGVYNEQFF.

This clone showed up just once. V usage is TRBV7-2 and J usage is TRBJ1-1, with D maybe TRBD1 (5 bases). Germline V lookup: CDR1 SGHTA, CDR2 FQGNSA. The CDR3 spans 14 residues. V lost 3 bases, J lost 5 bases, and 13 bases lay in between. This chain's CDR3 is CASSFSGSRTEAFF. Written as DNA, the CDR3 is TGTGCCAGCAGCTTTTCAGGGAGCCGAACTGAAGCTTTCTTT.

Only one count was recorded for this clone. V usage is TRBV19 and J usage is TRBJ2-2; 7 positions agree with TRBD1. Germline V gene lookup returns CDR1 LNHDA and CDR2 SQIVND (reference sequence). V lost 9 bases, J lost 6 bases, and 7 bases stayed unmatched. The CDR3 is 13 residues long. CDR3 region: CASDRALSGELFF. For the CDR3, the DNA is TGTGCCAGCGACAGGGCCCTTTCCGGGGAGCTGTTTTTT.

The chain combines TRBV5-1 with TRBJ1-4; D not resolved. Germline V CDR1 and CDR2: SGHRS, YFSETQ. The CDR3 spans 14 residues. V was clipped by 4 bases and J by 5 bases, with 12 bases between them. The CDR3 reads CASSERTQNEKLFF. The CDR3 bases are TGCGCCAGCAGCGAAAGGACCCAGAATGAAAAACTGTTTTTT.

This rearrangement joins TRBV6-1 to TRBJ1-5; D is perhaps TRBD1 (6 bases). In germline, CDR1 is MNHNS, CDR2 SASEGT. This CDR3 region has 15 residues. Trimming left V 5 bases short and J 3 bases short, with 14 bases between. CDR3 region: CASSPRDTFNQPQHF. The CDR3 region has the DNA TGTGCCAGCAGTCCCCGGGACACCTTCAATCAGCCCCAGCATTTT.